This T cell receptor (beta chain) was recorded in a study of T cells in Graves' hyperthyroidism and ophthalmopathy. The V and J ends lost 0 bases and 11 bases, in that order; junction bases with no gene match: 12. This CDR3 spans 17 amino acids. The germline V gene encodes CDR1 KGHSH and CDR2 LQKENI. Amplified TCR beta CDR3 regions derived from RNA transcripts. The HTBI primer set was used in a first-round RT-PCR of the TCR CDR3. TCRdb reanalysed the multiplex PCR reads using MiXCR and keeps one entry per CDR3 protein. The data show hundreds of thousands of distinct CDR3 sequences, around 15% seen once.

The genes are TRBV18 and TRBJ2-1, with 11 bases matching TRBD2. The sequence was collected from a man aged 45-65 years with Graves' ophthalmopathy. The sequenced sample consisted of blood. As DNA, the CDR3 is TGTGCCAGCTCACCACCAATAGCGGGAGGGACTAGAAAAAAGCAGTTCTTC. Protein sequence: CASSPPIAGGTRKKQFF.